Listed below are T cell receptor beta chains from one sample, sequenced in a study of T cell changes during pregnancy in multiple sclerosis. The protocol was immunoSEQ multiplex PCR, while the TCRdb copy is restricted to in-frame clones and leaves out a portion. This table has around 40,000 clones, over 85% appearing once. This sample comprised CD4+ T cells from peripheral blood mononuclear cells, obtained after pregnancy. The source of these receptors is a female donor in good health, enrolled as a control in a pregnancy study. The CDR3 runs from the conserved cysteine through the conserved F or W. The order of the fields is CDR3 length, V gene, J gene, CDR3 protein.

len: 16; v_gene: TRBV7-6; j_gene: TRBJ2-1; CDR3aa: CASSLQAAGSYNEQFF
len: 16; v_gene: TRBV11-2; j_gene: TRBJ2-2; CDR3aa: CASSLEMTVYAGELFF
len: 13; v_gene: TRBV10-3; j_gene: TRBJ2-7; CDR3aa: CAILQGLAYEQYF
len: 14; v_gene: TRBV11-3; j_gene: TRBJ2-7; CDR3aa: CASSLTRGSYEQYF
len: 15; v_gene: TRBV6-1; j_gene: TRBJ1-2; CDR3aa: CASNRARDSGYGYTF
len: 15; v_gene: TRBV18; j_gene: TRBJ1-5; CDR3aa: CASSPPQVYNQPQHF
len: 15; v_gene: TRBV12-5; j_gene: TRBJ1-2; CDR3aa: CASGLSGRPLHGYTF
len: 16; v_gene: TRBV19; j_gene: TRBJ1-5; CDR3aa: CASSRPREGWDQPQHF
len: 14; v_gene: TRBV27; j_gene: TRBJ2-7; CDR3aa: CASRRGGMGYEQYF
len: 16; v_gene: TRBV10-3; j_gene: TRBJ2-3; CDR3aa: CAIAASTGFSTDTQYF
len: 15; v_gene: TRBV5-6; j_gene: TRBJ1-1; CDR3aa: CASSRLLGGLRWAFF
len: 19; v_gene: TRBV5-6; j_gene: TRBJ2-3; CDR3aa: CASSLTSGGAYASTDTQYF
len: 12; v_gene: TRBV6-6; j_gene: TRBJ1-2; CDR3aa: CASSRAPYGYTF
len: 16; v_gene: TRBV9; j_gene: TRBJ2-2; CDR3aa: CASSVAPSGLTGELFF
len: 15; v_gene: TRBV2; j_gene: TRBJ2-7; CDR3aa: CASSEVRGRGSEQYF
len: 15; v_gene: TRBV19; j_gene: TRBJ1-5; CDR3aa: CASNLGADRNQPQHF
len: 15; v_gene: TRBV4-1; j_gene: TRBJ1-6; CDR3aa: CASSQGQADHSPLHF
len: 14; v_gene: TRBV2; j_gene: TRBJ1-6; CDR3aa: CASRVGQGNSPLHF
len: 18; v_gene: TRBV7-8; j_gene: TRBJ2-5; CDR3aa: CASSGLTSGLKGQETQYF
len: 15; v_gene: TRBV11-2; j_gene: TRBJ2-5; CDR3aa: CASSLRAGLGSAQYF
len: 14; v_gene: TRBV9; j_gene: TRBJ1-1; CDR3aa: CASNPGQGYTEAFF
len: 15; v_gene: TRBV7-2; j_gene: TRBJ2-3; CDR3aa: CASSLVAKNPDTQYF
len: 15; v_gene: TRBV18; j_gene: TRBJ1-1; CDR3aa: CASSPNGERNTEAFF
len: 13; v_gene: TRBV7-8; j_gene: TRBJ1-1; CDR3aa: CASSLVAGTEAFF
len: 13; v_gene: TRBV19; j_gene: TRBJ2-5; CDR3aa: CASSSTGYETQYF
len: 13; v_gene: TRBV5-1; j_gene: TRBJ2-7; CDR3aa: CASSTGQSYEQYF
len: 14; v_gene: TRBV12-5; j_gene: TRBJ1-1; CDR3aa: CASGLLTGWGEAFF
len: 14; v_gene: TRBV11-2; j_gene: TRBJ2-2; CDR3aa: CASSPAGRTGELFF
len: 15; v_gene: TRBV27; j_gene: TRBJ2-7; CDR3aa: CASSRVGTGDYEQYF
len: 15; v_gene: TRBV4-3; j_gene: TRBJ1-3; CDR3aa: CASSQEFQGENTIYF
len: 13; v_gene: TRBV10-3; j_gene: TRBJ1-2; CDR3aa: CATRDRAGEGYTF
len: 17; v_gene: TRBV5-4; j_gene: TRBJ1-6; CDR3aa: CASSLDPTDSYNSPLHF
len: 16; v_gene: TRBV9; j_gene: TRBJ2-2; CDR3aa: CASSVGLGGGTGELFF
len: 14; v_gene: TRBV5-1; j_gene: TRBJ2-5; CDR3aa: CASSLAREEETQYF
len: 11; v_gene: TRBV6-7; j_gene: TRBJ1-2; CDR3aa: CASSYPGGYTF
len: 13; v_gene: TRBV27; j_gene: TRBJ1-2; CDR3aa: CASSRDSFMGYTF
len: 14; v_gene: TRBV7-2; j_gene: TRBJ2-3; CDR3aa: CASRSGGARDTQYF
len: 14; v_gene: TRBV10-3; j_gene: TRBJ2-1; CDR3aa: CAISGDSHYNEQFF
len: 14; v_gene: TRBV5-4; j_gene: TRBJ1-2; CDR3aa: CASSPGQGGIGYTF
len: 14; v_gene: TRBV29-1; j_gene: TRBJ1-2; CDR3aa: CSVGTTGESYGYTF
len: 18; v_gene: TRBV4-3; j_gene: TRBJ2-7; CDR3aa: CASSHRTSGGPTFYEQYF
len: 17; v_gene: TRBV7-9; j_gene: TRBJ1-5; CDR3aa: CASSLQGLRNLNQPQHF
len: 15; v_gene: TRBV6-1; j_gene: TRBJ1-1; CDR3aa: CASSETRRRNTEAFF
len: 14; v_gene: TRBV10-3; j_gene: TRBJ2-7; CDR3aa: CAISGGRDGYEQYF
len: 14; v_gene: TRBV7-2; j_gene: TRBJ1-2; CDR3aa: CASSSPGSSYGYTF
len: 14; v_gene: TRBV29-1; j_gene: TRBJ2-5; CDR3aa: CSARLAGPGETQYF
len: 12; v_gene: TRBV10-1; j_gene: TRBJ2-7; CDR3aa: CASSDGLQQQYF
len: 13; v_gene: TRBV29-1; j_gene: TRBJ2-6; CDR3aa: CSAASSGANVLTF
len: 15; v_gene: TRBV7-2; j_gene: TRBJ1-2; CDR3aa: CASSLVAGGAYGYTF
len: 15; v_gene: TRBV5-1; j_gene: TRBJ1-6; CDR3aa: CASSSGTGGVSPLHF
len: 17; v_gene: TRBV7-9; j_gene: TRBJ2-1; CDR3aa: CASRTDGLALHYNEQFF
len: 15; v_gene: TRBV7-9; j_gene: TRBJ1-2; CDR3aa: CASSLAQGRGYGYTF
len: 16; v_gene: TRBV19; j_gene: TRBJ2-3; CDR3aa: CASSIGGLAGTDTQYF